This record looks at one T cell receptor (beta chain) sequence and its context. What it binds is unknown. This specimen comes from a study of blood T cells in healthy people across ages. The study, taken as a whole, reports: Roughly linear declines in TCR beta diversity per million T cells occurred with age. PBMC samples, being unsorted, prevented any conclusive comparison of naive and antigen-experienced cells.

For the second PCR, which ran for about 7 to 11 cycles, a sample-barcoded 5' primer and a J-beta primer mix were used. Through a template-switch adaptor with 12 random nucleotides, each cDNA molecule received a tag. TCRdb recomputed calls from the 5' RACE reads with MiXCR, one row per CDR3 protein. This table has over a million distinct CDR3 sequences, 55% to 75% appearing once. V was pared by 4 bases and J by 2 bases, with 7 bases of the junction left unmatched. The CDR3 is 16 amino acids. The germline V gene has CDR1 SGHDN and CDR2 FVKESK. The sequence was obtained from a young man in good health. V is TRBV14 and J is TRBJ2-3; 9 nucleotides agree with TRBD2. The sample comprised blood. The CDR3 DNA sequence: TGTGCCAGCAGCCCCTCTAGCGGGAAACCCACAGATACGCAGTATTTT. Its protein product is CASSPSSGKPTDTQYF.